A single sample is the source of the 13 T cell receptor beta chains below, sequenced in a study of blood T cell repertoires in COVID-19. TCRdb's copy holds only in-frame clones and misses some; the assay was immunoSEQ multiplex PCR. The sample includes 140,000 to 150,000 clones, roughly 90% seen only once; the top ten take more than 1%. Sequenced material: PBMCs or T cells enriched from blood (not recorded which). The receptors derive from a young woman with acute COVID-19.

The chain carries TRBV19 and TRBJ2-3, with a possible D match to TRBD2 (6 bases). V was trimmed by 4 bases and J by 3 bases, leaving 14 bases between them. The CDR3 extends over 15 amino acids. Germline values: CDR1 LNHDA, CDR2 SQIVND (reference sequence). DNA for the CDR3: TGTGCCAGTAGTAACGGGGAGGACGGAACAGATACGCAGTATTTT. It codes for CASSNGEDGTDTQYF. Together with reference TRBV19 and TRBJ2-3, the CDR3 gives the full variable domain: DGGITQSPKYLFRKEGQNVTLSCEQNLNHDAMYWYRQDPGQGLRLIYYSQIVNDFQKGDIAEGYSVSREKKESFPLTVTSAQKNPTAFYLCASSNGEDGTDTQYFGPGTRLTVL.

This chain connects TRBV25-1 to TRBJ2-1; TRBD1 matches at 11 bases. The germline V gene has CDR1 MGHDK and CDR2 SYGVNS. The CDR3 is 15 amino acids. V lost 2 bases to trimming and J lost 12 bases; unmatched junction nucleotides: 9. Here the CDR3 reads CASSEGRTGGVAQFF. The CDR3 DNA reads as TGTGCCAGCAGTGAAGGTCGGACAGGGGGCGTCGCGCAGTTCTTC.

The chain couples TRBV2 to TRBJ1-6, with a tentative D call TRBD1 (5 bases). Germline CDR1 is SNHLY and CDR2 is FYNNEI. CDR3 length equals 15 residues. V was pared by 6 bases and J by 7 bases, with 16 bases between. CDR3 coding DNA: TGTGCCAGCAGCCCTTTCCAGGGTGGGAATTCACCCCTCCACTTT. Encoded protein: CASSPFQGGNSPLHF.

Concerning this clone itself: This same CDR3 is encoded by further DNA sequences in the sample. The rearrangement uses TRBV7-9 and TRBJ2-7; 9 nucleotides agree with TRBD1. Germline loops: CDR1 SEHNR, CDR2 FQNEAQ (reference sequence). This CDR3 has 14 residues. Unmatched junction bases numbered 3, after V lost 4 bases and J lost 2 bases. CDR3 coding DNA: TGTGCCAGCAGCTCCGGGACAGGGCCCTACGAGCAGTACTTC. Amino acids: CASSSGTGPYEQYF. The entire variable domain, with the rest obtained from reference TRBV7-9 and TRBJ2-7, is as follows: DTGVSQNPRHKITKRGQNVTFRCDPISEHNRLYWYRQTLGQGPEFLTYFQNEAQLEKSRLLSDRFSAERPKGSFSTLEIQRTEQGDSAMYLCASSSGTGPYEQYFGPGTRLTVT.

There are a few counts of this clone. The chain combines TRBV28 with TRBJ1-2; D is unresolved. This CDR3 is built from 13 residues. V shed 7 bases and J shed 2 bases, with 11 bases lying between them. From germline, CDR1 is MDHEN and CDR2 SYDVKM. CDR3 sequence (DNA): TGTGCCAGCATGGGCGGGAGGAACTATGGCTACACCTTC. It encodes CASMGGRNYGYTF.

The rearrangement links TRBV7-9 to TRBJ2-2; the match to TRBD2 covers 9 bases. This CDR3 comprises 15 residues. With V trimmed by 3 bases and J by 6 bases, 5 bases remained unmatched. The germline CDR1 and CDR2 sequences are SEHNR and FQNEAQ (reference sequence). The CDR3: CASSLNSGSPGELFF. CDR3 DNA: TGTGCCAGCAGCTTGAATAGCGGGAGTCCCGGGGAGCTGTTTTTT.

The J gene is TRBJ1-1, the V gene TRBV5-4, with D maybe TRBD1 (6 bases). This CDR3 spans 15 amino acids. Trimming removed 2 bases from V and 4 bases from J, with 15 bases in between. CDR1 and CDR2 (germline): SGHNT, YYREEE (reference sequence). CDR3: CASSFTGLSGTEAFF. The CDR3, as DNA: TGTGCCAGCAGCTTTACAGGGTTGTCGGGCACTGAAGCTTTCTTT.

The CDR3 spells CASQQANYGYTF. For the CDR3, the DNA is TGTGCCTCTCAACAGGCCAACTATGGCTACACCTTC. The genes are TRBV12-3 or TRBV12-4 and TRBJ1-2; D is perhaps TRBD1 (5 bases). V lost 11 bases and J lost 2, with 12 bases in between. CDR3 length: 12 residues.

This sequence joins TRBV27 and TRBJ1-5; perhaps TRBD1 as D (6 bases). The V gene's germline CDR1 is MNHEY and CDR2 SMNVEV (reference sequence). This CDR3 is 13 amino acids long. V was trimmed by 10 bases and J by 6 bases, leaving 16 bases between them. The CDR3 is CATSQGRGQPQHF. The CDR3 nucleotides read TGTGCCACTTCACAGGGAAGGGGTCAGCCCCAGCATTTT.

This CDR3 is CAWSVSRRDEKLFF. The DNA for the CDR3 is TGTGCCTGGAGTGTGAGTCGGCGGGATGAAAAACTGTTTTTT. The chain recombines TRBV30 with TRBJ1-4; D is unclear. This CDR3 has 14 amino acids. Germline CDR1 reads GTSNPN; CDR2 reads SVGIG (reference sequence). V lost 0 bases and J 6 bases, leaving 11 bases between the germline ends.

This clone occurred once. This rearrangement joins TRBV14 to TRBJ2-7, with 7 bases identical to TRBD1. V trimming: 1 base; J trimming: 3 bases; junction bases outside the gene matches: 9. In germline, CDR1 is SGHDN, CDR2 FVKESK. This CDR3 comprises 16 residues. DNA for the CDR3: TGTGCCAGCAGCCAAGGGAGACAGGGTGCCGTCTACGAGCAGTACTTC. Translated: CASSQGRQGAVYEQYF.

The chain recombines TRBV29-1 with TRBJ2-7; D is perhaps TRBD2 (5 bases). CDR3 size: 15 residues. In germline, CDR1 is SQVTM, CDR2 ANQGSEA. The V gene lost 3 bases and the J gene lost 0 bases, with 15 bases spanning the gap. DNA for the CDR3: TGCAGCGTTGAGTCGGGAACCCTCAGCTCCTACGAGCAGTACTTC. This translates into CSVESGTLSSYEQYF.

The sample holds one count of this clone. The chain couples TRBV6-6 to TRBJ1-2; the D gene is possibly TRBD1 (5 bases). The germline V gene encodes CDR1 MNHNY and CDR2 SVGAGI (reference sequence). Trimming shortened V by 7 bases and J by 8 bases, and 20 bases separated the two germline ends. This CDR3 is built from 14 residues. The CDR3, as DNA: TGTGCCAGCAACGGCGGCGCCCTCAAGGGGGGCTACACCTTC. This gives the protein CASNGGALKGGYTF.